This passage covers 5 T cell receptor beta chains from one sample sequenced in a study of identical twins. TCRdb reanalysed the 5' RACE reads using MiXCR and keeps one entry per CDR3 protein. The sample lists 500,000 or so distinct CDR3 sequences; under 25% were seen once. Separately, the same data were catalogued under a study of T cells expressing NK-cell markers.

The sample was CD4+ T cells sorted from blood. The origin of the receptors is a young woman in good health.

This clonotype showed up just once. This rearrangement joins TRBV5-1 to TRBJ1-2; D may be TRBD1 (6 bases). V was shortened by 4 bases and J by 8 bases, with 24 bases between the two germline ends. CDR1 and CDR2 (germline): SGHRS, YFSETQ. This CDR3 has 16 amino acids. The CDR3 sequence is CASSRGQRELSQGYTF. CDR3 coding DNA: TGCGCCAGCAGCCGTGGACAGAGAGAGTTGTCGCAGGGCTACACCTTC.

This clonotype was counted only a few times. V and J are TRBV27 and TRBJ2-6; TRBD1 agrees at 8 bases. The CDR3 is 17 amino acids. V shed 6 bases and J 2 bases; nucleotides not matched to a gene: 9. CDR1 MNHEY and CDR2 SMNVEV come from the germline V gene (reference sequence). CDR3 in DNA: TGTGCCAGCAGGCCGGACAGGGAGTGGACTGGGGCCAACGTCCTGACTTTC. Its protein product is CASRPDREWTGANVLTF.

This clonotype was observed a few times. The V gene is TRBV2, the J gene TRBJ2-3; 8 nucleotides agree with TRBD2. CDR3 length equals 14 residues. The germline gives CDR1 SNHLY, CDR2 FYNNEI. V was pared by 8 bases and J by 4 bases, with 8 bases of the junction left unmatched. As DNA, the CDR3 is TGTGCCAGCGAGAGGGGGACTAGAGCAGATACGCAGTATTTT. Translating gives CASERGTRADTQYF.

This clonotype was seen a single time. This rearrangement joins TRBV6-2 or TRBV6-3 to TRBJ2-7, with 7 bases lining up with TRBD1. Germline V gene data show CDR1 as MNHEY and CDR2 as SVGEGT. The CDR3 spans 15 residues. J gave up 2 bases and V 4 bases, and 8 bases lay outside the gene matches. CDR3 bases: TGTGCCAGCAGTTTTGGGACAGAGCTGACCTACGAGCAGTACTTC. This encodes CASSFGTELTYEQYF.

The chain combines TRBV11-1 with TRBJ2-1; D perhaps matches TRBD1 (5 bases). Germline values: CDR1 SGHAT, CDR2 FQDESV (reference sequence). V was shortened by 5 bases and J by 0 bases, with 11 bases between the two germline ends. This CDR3 comprises 15 residues. The CDR3 spells CASSPQGFSYNEQFF. The CDR3 DNA sequence: TGTGCCAGCAGCCCGCAGGGATTCTCCTACAATGAGCAGTTCTTC.